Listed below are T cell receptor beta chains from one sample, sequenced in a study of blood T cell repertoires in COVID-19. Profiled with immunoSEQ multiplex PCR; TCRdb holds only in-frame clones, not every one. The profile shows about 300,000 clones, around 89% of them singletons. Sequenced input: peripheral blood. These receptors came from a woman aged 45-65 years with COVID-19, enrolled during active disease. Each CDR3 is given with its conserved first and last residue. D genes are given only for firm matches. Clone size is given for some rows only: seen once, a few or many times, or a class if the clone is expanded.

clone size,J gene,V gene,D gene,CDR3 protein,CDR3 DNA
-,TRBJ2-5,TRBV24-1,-,CATSDSSRTAGTQYF,TGTGCCACCAGTGACTCCTCTAGGACAGCAGGGACCCAGTACTTC
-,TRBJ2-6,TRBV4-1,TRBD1,CASSQDRTGAFRGFGANVLTF,TGCGCCAGCAGCCAAGACCGGACAGGGGCCTTCCGAGGTTTTGGGGCCAACGTCCTGACTTTC
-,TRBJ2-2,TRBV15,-,CTTSGTFDRGELFF,TGTACCACCAGCGGAACCTTCGACAGGGGGGAGCTGTTTTTT
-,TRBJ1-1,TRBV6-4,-,CASSDSPRSTEAFF,TGTGCCAGCAGTGACTCGCCGCGGAGCACTGAAGCTTTCTTT
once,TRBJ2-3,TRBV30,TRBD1,CAWSAGGINGDTQYF,TGTGCCTGGAGTGCAGGGGGCATAAACGGAGATACGCAGTATTTT
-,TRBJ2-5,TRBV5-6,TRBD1,CASSGDRGRETQYF,TGTGCCAGCAGCGGGGACAGGGGCCGGGAGACCCAGTACTTC
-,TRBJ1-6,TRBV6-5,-,CATSGRSSYNSPLHF,TGTGCCACCTCGGGGAGGAGCTCCTATAATTCACCCCTCCACTTT
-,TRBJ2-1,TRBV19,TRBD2,CASSRRAGGINEQFF,TGTGCCAGTAGTAGACGGGCGGGAGGAATCAATGAGCAGTTCTTC
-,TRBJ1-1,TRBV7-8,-,CASSLPLGGGAADTEAFF,TGTGCCAGCAGCTTACCCCTTGGGGGGGGCGCGGCGGACACTGAAGCTTTCTTT
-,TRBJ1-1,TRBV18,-,CASSSGVEGAFF,TGTGCCAGCTCGTCAGGGGTCGAGGGAGCTTTCTTT
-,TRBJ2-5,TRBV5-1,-,CASSVRDTQETQYF,TGCGCCAGCAGCGTCCGGGACACCCAAGAGACCCAGTACTTC
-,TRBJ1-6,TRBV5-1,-,CASSNQGSLGSPLHF,TGCGCCAGCAGCAATCAGGGAAGCCTGGGTTCACCCCTCCACTTT
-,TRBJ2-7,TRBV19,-,CASSKTSITYEQYF,TGTGCCAGTAGTAAGACAAGCATTACCTACGAGCAGTACTTC